Below are 21 T cell receptor beta chains sequenced from a single sample in a study of CD4 T cell repertoires in COVID-19. The data were produced by immunoSEQ multiplex PCR, yet TCRdb's version contains in-frame clones alone and is incomplete. The data show some 71,000 clones, 83% seen once. Specimen: CD4+ T cells from peripheral blood, collected after recovery from COVID-19. These receptors were obtained from a human donor who had COVID-19.

V is TRBV11-2 and J is TRBJ1-1; 8 bases line up with TRBD1. J was trimmed by 1 base and V by 5 bases; bases with no gene match: 6. Germline V lookup: CDR1 SGHAT, CDR2 FQNNGV. CDR3 length: 15 amino acids. The CDR3 loop reads CASSGQGVGNTEAFF. The DNA for the CDR3 is TGTGCCAGCAGCGGACAGGGAGTGGGGAACACTGAAGCTTTCTTT.

V is TRBV7-2 and J is TRBJ2-5; 8 bases are a match to TRBD2. V lost 3 bases and J lost 5; bases outside the gene matches: 8. The CDR3 extends over 15 amino acids. Germline V gives CDR1 SGHTA, CDR2 FQGNSA. DNA for the CDR3: TGTGCCAGCAGCTTGAAGCGGGGGTTTGTGGAGACCCAGTACTTC. This codes for CASSLKRGFVETQYF.

This sequence joins TRBV11-2 and TRBJ2-7, with a weak D call TRBD2 (7 bases). Germline V gene lookup returns CDR1 SGHAT and CDR2 FQNNGV. V was trimmed by 7 bases and J by 5 bases, leaving 21 bases between them. The CDR3 has 15 residues. The CDR3 loop reads CASTRSGGLVDEQYF. As DNA, the CDR3 is TGTGCCAGCACCCGGTCCGGGGGGCTGGTGGACGAGCAGTACTTC.

The chain recombines TRBV6-5 with TRBJ2-3; TRBD2 matches 10 bases. Germline loops: CDR1 MNHEY, CDR2 SVGAGI. The CDR3 runs 16 residues. V was pared by 0 bases and J by 1 base, with 1 base of the junction left unmatched. The CDR3 spells CASSYSGLAGTDTQYF. The CDR3 DNA is TGTGCCAGCAGTTACTCCGGACTAGCGGGCACAGATACGCAGTATTTT.

This chain links TRBV2 with TRBJ2-7, with 10 bases matching TRBD2. This CDR3 has 14 amino acids. V lost 6 bases to trimming and J lost 0 bases; unmatched junction nucleotides: 2. CDR1 is SNHLY and CDR2 is FYNNEI in the germline V gene. The CDR3 is CASSGLAASYEQYF. CDR3 coding DNA: TGTGCCAGCAGCGGACTAGCGGCCTCCTACGAGCAGTACTTC.

The V call is TRBV2, the J call TRBJ2-3; 12 bases map to TRBD2. The J segment lost 8 bases and the V segment lost 6 bases, leaving 9 bases of the junction unmatched. This CDR3 region has 15 residues. The germline V gene encodes CDR1 SNHLY and CDR2 FYNNEI. The CDR3 here is CASSATSGGPVTQYF. The DNA of the CDR3 is TGTGCCAGCAGCGCGACTAGCGGGGGACCAGTTACGCAGTATTTT.

The rearrangement joins TRBV7-2 to TRBJ2-7, with TRBD1 matching 9 bases. CDR1 SGHTA and CDR2 FQGNSA come from the germline V gene. The junction had 8 bases not matched to a gene; V was cut back by 4 bases and J by 7 bases. The length of the CDR3 is 14 residues. DNA for the CDR3: TGTGCCAGCAGCTGGGGACAGGGTCAGCAAGAGCAGTACTTC. Translating gives CASSWGQGQQEQYF.

The chain has TRBV3-1 (or the pseudogene TRBV3-2) and TRBJ1-4; D remains ambiguous. V was trimmed by 0 bases and J by 8 bases, leaving 4 bases between them. CDR1 is LGHDT, CDR2 YNNKEL, per germline (reference sequence). CDR3 length equals 12 residues. This CDR3 is CASSQDREKLFF. Written as DNA, the CDR3 is TGTGCCAGCAGCCAAGACCGGGAAAAACTGTTTTTT.

The gene calls are TRBV6-5 and TRBJ1-2; TRBD1 aligns across 9 bases. V lost 6 bases to trimming and J lost 2 bases; unmatched junction nucleotides: 4. Per germline, CDR1 MNHEY and CDR2 SVGAGI. The CDR3 contains 14 residues. The CDR3 DNA sequence: TGTGCCAGCAGGGTCGGGACAGGGAACTATGGCTACACCTTC. Protein: CASRVGTGNYGYTF.

The rearrangement links TRBV7-9 to TRBJ1-1; D is undetermined. The CDR3 totals 16 residues. Trimming took 5 bases from V and 4 from J, leaving 20 bases between them. CDR1 is SEHNR and CDR2 is FQNEAQ in the germline V gene (reference sequence). This CDR3 is CASSPFLEFIGTEAFF. The CDR3 DNA sequence: TGTGCCAGCAGCCCCTTTCTGGAGTTTATTGGCACTGAAGCTTTCTTT.

The chain uses TRBV28 and TRBJ2-7; tentative D call: TRBD2 (5 bases). Germline CDR1 MDHEN, CDR2 SYDVKM. Trimming cost V 3 bases and J 7 bases, with 16 bases left between them. There are 14 residues in the CDR3. The CDR3 protein is CASSFSRAAGEQYF. In DNA form, the CDR3 reads TGTGCCAGCAGTTTCTCCCGGGCCGCGGGTGAGCAGTACTTC.

The chain uses TRBV29-1 and TRBJ2-1, with 10 bases fitting TRBD2. The J segment lost 5 bases and the V segment lost 3 bases, leaving 7 bases of the junction unmatched. The germline V gene has CDR1 SQVTM and CDR2 ANQGSEA. The CDR3 has 15 amino acids. Written as DNA, the CDR3 is TGCAGCGTTGATCCTGGGCTAGCGGGAGACAATGAGCAGTTCTTC. Amino acids: CSVDPGLAGDNEQFF.

The chain carries TRBV5-4 and TRBJ1-2; a weak D match, TRBD1 (5 bases). Germline V gives CDR1 SGHNT, CDR2 YYREEE (reference sequence). There are 13 residues in the CDR3. The V end was cut by 4 bases, the J end by 6 bases, with 13 bases between. This CDR3 reads CASSGNRFNGYTF. In DNA, the CDR3 is TGTGCCAGCAGCGGGAACAGGTTCAATGGCTACACCTTC.

The CDR3 protein is CASSEVGGNSPLHF. CDR3 in DNA: TGTGCCAGCAGTGAAGTGGGGGGAAATTCACCCCTCCACTTT. The chain is built from TRBV6-1 and TRBJ1-6; possible D gene TRBD1, 5 bases. The CDR3 spans 14 residues. The germline V gene encodes CDR1 MNHNS and CDR2 SASEGT. Trimming took 1 base from V and 7 from J, leaving 8 bases between them.

The V and J genes are TRBV7-7 and TRBJ2-2, with 8 bases that match TRBD1. The CDR3 sequence is 14 residues long. Germline values: CDR1 SSHAT, CDR2 FNYEAQ (reference sequence). J lost 5 bases, V lost 6 bases, and 5 bases had no gene match. CDR3 DNA sequence: TGTGCCAGCAGTCAGGGGGCGCGGACCGGGGAGCTGTTTTTT. Encoded protein: CASSQGARTGELFF.

The rearrangement links TRBV18 to TRBJ1-2; D is undetermined. The V end lost 2 bases, the J end lost 6 bases, and 7 bases lay between the germline ends. Per the germline V gene, CDR1 is KGHSH and CDR2 is LQKENI. CDR3 length: 12 residues. The CDR3 spells CASSPIENGYTF. In nucleotides, the CDR3 is TGTGCCAGCTCACCAATCGAGAATGGCTACACCTTC.

A single count supports this clone. The gene calls are TRBV9 and TRBJ1-2; 10 bases are a match to TRBD1. CDR1 and CDR2 from the germline V gene are SGDLS and YYNGEE. CDR3 size: 15 residues. V dropped 4 bases and J dropped 8; count of bases not matched to a gene: 11. This chain's CDR3 is CASSSSSGQGIGYTF. CDR3 coding DNA: TGTGCCAGCAGCTCGTCTTCGGGACAGGGGATCGGCTACACCTTC.

The rearrangement uses TRBV9 and TRBJ2-2, with D uncertain. There are 14 residues in the CDR3. Trimming removed 5 bases at V and 2 bases at J, with 10 bases between. Germline V gene data show CDR1 as SGDLS and CDR2 as YYNGEE. CDR3 DNA sequence: TGTGCCAGCAGTTCCCGAACCAACACCGGGGAGCTGTTTTTT. Translating it yields CASSSRTNTGELFF.

The V gene is TRBV5-6, the J gene TRBJ1-1; TRBD1 matches 10 bases. The CDR3 covers 18 residues. Germline CDR1 reads SGHDT; CDR2 reads YYEEEE. The J segment lost 2 bases and the V segment lost 0 bases, leaving 10 bases of the junction unmatched. The CDR3 bases are TGTGCCAGCAGCTTGGAACCGGGACAGGGGTATCTTAACACTGAAGCTTTCTTT. This codes for CASSLEPGQGYLNTEAFF.

V usage is TRBV7-2 and J usage is TRBJ1-5, with 7 bases that match TRBD1. V was clipped by 5 bases and J by 4 bases; unmatched bases: 5. CDR1 and CDR2 (germline): SGHTA, FQGNSA. This CDR3 region has 14 residues. CDR3 sequence: CASSPHRGNQPQHF. In DNA, the CDR3 is TGTGCCAGCAGCCCACACAGGGGAAATCAGCCCCAGCATTTT.

In this sample, this clone turned up a few times. The rearrangement uses TRBV5-1 and TRBJ2-7, with 12 bases identical to TRBD1. From germline, CDR1 is SGHRS and CDR2 YFSETQ. V trimming: 4 bases; J trimming: 6 bases; junction bases outside the gene matches: 8. The CDR3 spans 15 residues. CDR3 sequence (DNA): TGCGCCAGCAGCGACCGGGACAGGGGGCGTCGCGAGCAGTACTTC. It codes for CASSDRDRGRREQYF.